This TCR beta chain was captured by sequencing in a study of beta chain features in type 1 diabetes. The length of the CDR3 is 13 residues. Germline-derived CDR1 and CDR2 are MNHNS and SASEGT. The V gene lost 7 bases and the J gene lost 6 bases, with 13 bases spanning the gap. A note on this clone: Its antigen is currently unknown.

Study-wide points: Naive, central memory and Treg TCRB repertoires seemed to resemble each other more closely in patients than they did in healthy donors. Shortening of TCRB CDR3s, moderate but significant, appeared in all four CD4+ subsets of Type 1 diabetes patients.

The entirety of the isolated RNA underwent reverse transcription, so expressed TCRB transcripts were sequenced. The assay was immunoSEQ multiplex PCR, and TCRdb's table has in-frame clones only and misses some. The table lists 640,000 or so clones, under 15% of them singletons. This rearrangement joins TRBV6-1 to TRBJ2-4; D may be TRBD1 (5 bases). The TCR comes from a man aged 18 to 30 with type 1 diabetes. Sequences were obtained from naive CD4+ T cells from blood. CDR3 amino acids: CASKLRQLNIQYF. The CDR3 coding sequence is TGTGCCAGCAAGCTCCGACAGTTAAACATTCAGTACTTC.